These 18 T cell receptor beta chains were sequenced from one sample in a study of T cell repertoires and HLA-DP antigens. The method was immunoSEQ multiplex PCR; TCRdb's version includes in-frame clones alone and lacks a portion of them. The table records approximately 86,000 clones, roughly nine tenths of them present only once. No cognate antigen is known for these TCRs. Source material: CD4+ T cells from PBMCs. Receptors originate from a man aged 50-60 years in good health and CMV-seronegative.

The chain links TRBV29-1 to TRBJ2-1; a possible D gene is TRBD2 (6 bases). From germline, CDR1 is SQVTM and CDR2 ANQGSEA. The CDR3 spans 12 residues. Trimming took off 5 bases at V and 8 bases at J, with 13 bases between the two ends. The CDR3: CSVRVSGDEQFF. The CDR3 DNA follows: TGCAGCGTTCGTGTATCGGGGGATGAGCAGTTCTTC.

This clone has only one observation. The chain is built from TRBV18 and TRBJ2-3; 10 bases are shared with TRBD2. The V gene end was trimmed by 4 bases and the J gene end by 4 bases; junction bases not matched to a gene: 14. The germline V gene has CDR1 KGHSH and CDR2 LQKENI. CDR3 length: 18 amino acids. CDR3 sequence (DNA): TGTGCCAGCTCACTTCTCCGGGCTAGCGGGAGTGTGGCAGATACGCAGTATTTT. It specifies CASSLLRASGSVADTQYF.

Here the CDR3 DNA reads TGCAGTAGTCTAGCGGGGGTTTTGGAGACCCAGTACTTC. It codes for CSSLAGVLETQYF. This chain connects TRBV29-1 to TRBJ2-5; 10 nucleotides align to TRBD2. CDR1 is SQVTM, CDR2 ANQGSEA, per germline. The CDR3 runs 13 residues.

The genes are TRBV9 and TRBJ2-7; D remains unclear. This CDR3 region has 14 residues. V lost 3 bases, J lost 0 bases, and 10 bases lay in between. The V gene's germline CDR1 is SGDLS and CDR2 YYNGEE. CDR3 protein: CASSAEWSSYEQYF. CDR3 bases: TGTGCCAGCAGCGCCGAATGGAGCTCCTACGAGCAGTACTTC.

In nucleotides, the CDR3 is TGTGCCAGCAATCCGATGGGACTAGCGAAAAATGAGCAGTTCTTC. It codes for CASNPMGLAKNEQFF. The J gene is TRBJ2-1, the V gene TRBV7-8, with 10 bases lining up with TRBD2. Per germline, CDR1 SGHVS and CDR2 FQNEAQ. The CDR3 loop spans 15 amino acids. Losses at the gene ends were 7 bases for V and 7 bases for J; bases not matched to a gene: 10. Complete variable domain (other parts from reference TRBV7-8 and TRBJ2-1): GAGVSQSPRYKVAKRGQDVALRCDPISGHVSLFWYQQALGQGPEFLTYFQNEAQLDKSGLPSDRFFAERPEGSVSTLKIQRTQQEDSAVYLCASNPMGLAKNEQFFGPGTRLTVL.

The chain recombines TRBV30 with TRBJ1-4; D is unresolved. The V gene's germline CDR1 is GTSNPN and CDR2 SVGIG (reference sequence). Trimming left V 1 base short and J 7 bases short, with 13 bases between. The CDR3 extends over 14 amino acids. Here the CDR3 DNA reads TGTGCCTGGAGTGGGACGGGCCCCTTTGAAAAACTGTTTTTT. It translates to CAWSGTGPFEKLFF.

The chain combines TRBV27 with TRBJ2-7, with D tentatively TRBD1 or TRBD2 (5 bases each). Trimming cost V 8 bases and J 3 bases, with 11 bases left between them. CDR3 length: 12 residues. Germline CDR1 and CDR2: MNHEY and SMNVEV (reference sequence). The CDR3 DNA reads as TGTGCCAGCTCGGGACCGAGCTACGAGCAGTACTTC. Its translation is CASSGPSYEQYF.

As regards this clone: Germline is not matched at one junction end, which may reflect a read error. V is TRBV7-7 and J is TRBJ2-3, with D perhaps matching TRBD2 (7 bases). CDR1 SSHAT and CDR2 FNYEAQ come from the germline V gene (reference sequence). The CDR3 consists of 14 residues. The CDR3 region is CASSSARGGDTQYF. DNA of the CDR3: TGTGCTAGCAGCTCCGCCAGGGGAGGGGATACGCAGTATTTT.

The chain employs TRBV30 and TRBJ2-2; TRBD1 is a possible D gene (6 bases). Per the germline V gene, CDR1 is GTSNPN and CDR2 is SVGIG (reference sequence). The CDR3 loop spans 14 amino acids. Deletions cut 4 bases from V and 7 bases from J, with 16 bases between. CDR3 sequence: CAWTRTDPIGELFF. The CDR3 nucleotides are TGTGCCTGGACCAGGACAGACCCCATCGGGGAGCTGTTTTTT.

This rearrangement joins TRBV7-6 to TRBJ2-5; either TRBD1 or TRBD2 may fit D (5 bases each). Near its end, the DNA agrees better with TRBJ2-7, so the J call may be wrong. CDR3 length: 16 amino acids. Germline CDR1 reads SGHVS; CDR2 reads FNYEAQ. The CDR3 loop reads CASSLGTPDRLYEQYF. The CDR3 coding sequence is TGTGCCAGCAGCTTAGGGACTCCAGACAGACTATACGAGCAGTACTTC.

V gene TRBV19 combines with J gene TRBJ2-1; 9 positions match TRBD2. With 1 base clipped from V and 9 bases from J, the junction kept 1 base outside the gene matches. Germline V lookup: CDR1 LNHDA, CDR2 SQIVND (reference sequence). This CDR3 comprises 13 residues. Here the CDR3 reads CASSIGLAVEQFF. The CDR3 bases are TGTGCCAGTAGTATAGGACTAGCGGTTGAGCAGTTCTTC.

The chain uses TRBV7-9 and TRBJ1-6; TRBD1 might be the D (5 bases). Germline loops: CDR1 SEHNR, CDR2 FQNEAQ (reference sequence). With 3 bases removed from V and 6 bases from J, the gap between germline ends came to 12 bases. The CDR3 has 15 amino acids. The CDR3 loop reads CASSFGGEGNSPLHF. Here the CDR3 DNA reads TGTGCCAGCAGCTTCGGGGGGGAGGGTAATTCACCCCTCCACTTT. Combining the CDR3 with reference TRBV7-9 and TRBJ1-6 gives the whole variable domain DTGVSQNPRHKITKRGQNVTFRCDPISEHNRLYWYRQTLGQGPEFLTYFQNEAQLEKSRLLSDRFSAERPKGSFSTLEIQRTEQGDSAMYLCASSFGGEGNSPLHFGNGTRLTVT.

The J gene is TRBJ2-5, the V gene TRBV5-1; 9 bases agree with TRBD2. The CDR3 loop spans 14 amino acids. In germline, CDR1 is SGHRS, CDR2 YFSETQ. V dropped 3 bases and J dropped 4; count of bases not matched to a gene: 4. The CDR3 region has the DNA TGCGCCAGCAGCTCAGCGGGGGGTACAGAGACCCAGTACTTC. This encodes CASSSAGGTETQYF.

The V gene is TRBV7-9, the J gene TRBJ2-4, with TRBD1 identical over 9 bases. Germline CDR1 reads SEHNR; CDR2 reads FQNEAQ (reference sequence). This CDR3 is 14 amino acids long. The ends lost 8 bases at V and 9 bases at J; junction bases unmatched: 11. CDR3 loop: CASAGLGQGFIQYF. The DNA of the CDR3 is TGTGCCAGCGCGGGGCTAGGACAGGGGTTCATTCAGTACTTC.

The chain has TRBV5-1 and TRBJ2-1; 8 nucleotides match TRBD2. CDR1 is SGHRS and CDR2 is YFSETQ in the germline V gene. CDR3 size: 15 residues. V gave up 4 bases and J gave up 8 bases; unmatched junction bases: 11. The CDR3 DNA follows: TGCGCCAGCAGCCCGGAATGGGCGGGAGGCGATGAGCAGTTCTTC. This translates into CASSPEWAGGDEQFF.

The CDR3 region has the DNA TGTGCCAGCAGCTTAGCTTCGGACAGGGGTGTCTACGAGCAGTACTTC. Protein product: CASSLASDRGVYEQYF. The V call is TRBV11-2, the J call TRBJ2-7; 9 nucleotides align to TRBD1. Trimming cost V 1 base and J 3 bases; bases outside gene matches: 7. Germline values: CDR1 SGHAT, CDR2 FQNNGV. There are 16 residues in the CDR3.

The chain joins TRBV29-1 to TRBJ1-1, with TRBD1 matching over 10 bases. The CDR3 totals 13 residues. V was clipped by 7 bases and J by 0 bases; unmatched bases: 2. Germline loops: CDR1 SQVTM, CDR2 ANQGSEA. CDR3 nucleotides: TGCAGCGGGGACAGGGGATTGAACACTGAAGCTTTCTTT. Encoded protein: CSGDRGLNTEAFF. The variable domain in full, with the rest retrieved from reference TRBV29-1 and TRBJ1-1, is SAVISQKPSRDICQRGTSLTIQCQVDSQVTMMFWYRQQPGQSLTLIATANQGSEATYESGFVIDKFPISRPNLTFSTLTVSNMSPEDSSIYLCSGDRGLNTEAFFGQGTRLTVV.

This rearrangement joins TRBV18 to TRBJ2-7; the D gene is possibly TRBD1 (6 bases). The germline gives CDR1 KGHSH, CDR2 LQKENI. V was trimmed by 3 bases and J by 7 bases, leaving 25 bases between them. The length of the CDR3 is 17 residues. CDR3 protein: CASSPQSSGATLWEQYF. The CDR3, as DNA: TGTGCCAGCTCACCTCAATCCTCAGGGGCGACCCTGTGGGAGCAGTACTTC.